These T cell receptor beta chains were read from a single sample in a study of regulatory T cells in long-lasting Graves disease. Using its own MiXCR run on the multiplex PCR reads, TCRdb lists one record per CDR3 protein. The sample contains over 300,000 distinct CDR3 sequences, roughly a sixth of which appear only once. The source material was peripheral blood mononuclear cells (PBMCs), sampled at new diagnosis, from a patient treated with antithyroid drugs. These receptors originate from a female donor with Graves disease. The conserved cysteine and the conserved F or W are not part of the CDR3 here.

V gene: TRBV29-1; CDR3 protein: SVEEDSGNTIY
V gene: TRBV27; CDR3 protein: ASSLYGGIQADTQY
V gene: TRBV25-1; CDR3 protein: ASSGRTDSTEAF
V gene: TRBV9; CDR3 protein: ASSLRGESTYEQY
V gene: TRBV11-2; CDR3 protein: ASSLYGGNEQF
V gene: TRBV5-1; CDR3 protein: ASSVGLREGEQF
V gene: TRBV27; CDR3 protein: ASSLSAAFSPGYT
V gene: TRBV7-3; CDR3 protein: ASSLTAADNNEQF
V gene: TRBV18; CDR3 protein: ASSGYPYNEQF
V gene: TRBV7-9; CDR3 protein: ASSVQSLLTEAF
V gene: TRBV11-1; CDR3 protein: ASSHTPAEAF
V gene: TRBV20-1; CDR3 protein: SARATAAYGYT
V gene: TRBV6-1; CDR3 protein: ASSDITPKAGDTQY
V gene: TRBV18; CDR3 protein: ASSPRDREDNEQF
V gene: TRBV27; CDR3 protein: ASSSYDSYNEQF
V gene: TRBV29-1; CDR3 protein: SVVTPYNEQF
V gene: TRBV5-5; CDR3 protein: ASSVTGGQIQETQY
V gene: TRBV5-5; CDR3 protein: ASSLVFGLDTDTQY
V gene: TRBV25-1; CDR3 protein: VSSEGQTAHYEQY
V gene: TRBV5-6; CDR3 protein: ASSWDSTQETQY
V gene: TRBV6-6; CDR3 protein: ASSYSMYSRETQY
V gene: TRBV7-2; CDR3 protein: ASRRDPTHSPLH
V gene: TRBV9; CDR3 protein: ASSVSSSRGLYEQY
V gene: TRBV19; CDR3 protein: ASSPGQGRPDSYEQY
V gene: TRBV4-1; CDR3 protein: ASSQVQGTNGYT
V gene: TRBV6-1; CDR3 protein: ASSEGRSRGNEQF
V gene: TRBV24-1; CDR3 protein: ATSDPTGASNQPQH
V gene: TRBV12-3/TRBV12-4; CDR3 protein: ASSLSSSGNTIY
V gene: TRBV29-1; CDR3 protein: SVNQPGRTQETQY
V gene: TRBV4-2; CDR3 protein: ASSQDNRYNEQF
V gene: TRBV4-3; CDR3 protein: ASSQSGPGGKLF
V gene: TRBV6-2/TRBV6-3; CDR3 protein: ATGPITTDTQY
V gene: TRBV5-6; CDR3 protein: ASARGVSITDTQY
V gene: TRBV7-9; CDR3 protein: ASSDQLKGATNEKLF
V gene: TRBV20-1; CDR3 protein: SARGGTFDEKLF
V gene: TRBV6-1; CDR3 protein: ASIIHEQY
V gene: TRBV9; CDR3 protein: ASSARGGAVHEKLF
V gene: TRBV5-1; CDR3 protein: ASSGGANTGELF
V gene: TRBV6-1; CDR3 protein: ASSALLVYNEQF
V gene: TRBV7-2; CDR3 protein: ASSFRTPQETQY
V gene: TRBV4-3; CDR3 protein: ASSQGVTTNEKLF
V gene: TRBV5-4; CDR3 protein: ASSLPSGPNYGYT
V gene: TRBV28; CDR3 protein: ASSLDRVGNSPLH
V gene: TRBV11-2; CDR3 protein: ASSLLQGQGEKLF
V gene: TRBV7-9; CDR3 protein: ASSPTGDLLIAKNIQY
V gene: TRBV10-2; CDR3 protein: ASSETGSNQPQH
V gene: TRBV12-3/TRBV12-4; CDR3 protein: ASSSRGASNTGELF
V gene: TRBV5-4; CDR3 protein: ASSSHGEGDTQY
V gene: TRBV6-5; CDR3 protein: ASSFAASGSYEQF
V gene: TRBV28; CDR3 protein: ASRTGNSPLH
V gene: TRBV4-1; CDR3 protein: ASSQRGQGGQPQH
V gene: TRBV7-6; CDR3 protein: ASSLAGWTSGYNEQF
V gene: TRBV12-3/TRBV12-4; CDR3 protein: ASSLHPGQGSEQY
V gene: TRBV11-2; CDR3 protein: ASSLAGTAEAF
V gene: TRBV12-3/TRBV12-4; CDR3 protein: ASSFDRADEKLF